This T cell receptor (beta chain) was profiled in a study of technical replicates of blood from a handful of donors (dated by TCRdb to between 2016 and 2019). Libraries were made using the immunoSEQ multiplex PCR assay. In TCRdb, the immuneACCESS table is reduced to in-frame sequences with V and J assigned. These tables do not hold every clone; where another copy was compared, an unresolved V gene accounts for under half, and the others remain unexplained. The sample has about 88,000 clones on record, about nine tenths of them singletons. The top ten constitute 0.2% to 0.3% of the sample. Of note for this clone: Its antigen is unknown. Base qualities are not at hand, and no much larger clone is one base apart.

The CDR3 has 16 amino acids, counting the end cysteine and phenylalanine. The DNA shown is the 48-base CDR3, in frame from base 1. Here V drops 5 bases and J drops 10 bases, and the junction holds 13 bases not matched to any gene. According to the germline V gene (reference sequence), CDR1 reads SEHNR and CDR2 reads FQNEAQ. Sequencing was carried out using T cells isolated from PBMCs. The sequence links TRBV7-9 to TRBJ2-1; TRBD2 lines up with 11 middle nucleotides. The TCR originated in a human donor in good health. The sequenced DNA: TGTGCCAGCAGCACACCCGGGACTAGCGGCCAGTTGGAGCAGTTCTTC. It translates to CASSTPGTSGQLEQFF.